The present T cell receptor (beta chain) was sequenced within a study of blood T cell repertoires in COVID-19. Study at large: The samples span acute and convalescent COVID-19 from the United States, Italy and Spain. From T cells, B-cell-depleted T cells, or PBMCs came the material, which was cDNA or gDNA.

Original data processing: Researchers report that nucleated cell counts were estimated from reference gene primer amplification. Some clones are missing from TCRdb's copy, which holds only in-frame ones; the method was immunoSEQ multiplex PCR. Clone size and V and J calls were adopted from that table, with D and trimming inferred from the DNA. The data show some 76,000 clones, about four fifths seen once. Between the trimmed V and J ends, which lost 8 bases and 5 bases, there was a span of 18 bases. Germline CDR1 MNHEY, CDR2 SVGAGI. This CDR3 has 14 residues. The TCR comes from a woman aged 55 to 70 with acute or convalescent COVID-19. The genes are TRBV6-5 and TRBJ1-1; D is uncertain. The specimen was peripheral blood. DNA for the CDR3: TGTGCCAGCTCTGGCGGGAAAAGAAGAACTGAAGCTTTCTTT. It translates to CASSGGKRRTEAFF.